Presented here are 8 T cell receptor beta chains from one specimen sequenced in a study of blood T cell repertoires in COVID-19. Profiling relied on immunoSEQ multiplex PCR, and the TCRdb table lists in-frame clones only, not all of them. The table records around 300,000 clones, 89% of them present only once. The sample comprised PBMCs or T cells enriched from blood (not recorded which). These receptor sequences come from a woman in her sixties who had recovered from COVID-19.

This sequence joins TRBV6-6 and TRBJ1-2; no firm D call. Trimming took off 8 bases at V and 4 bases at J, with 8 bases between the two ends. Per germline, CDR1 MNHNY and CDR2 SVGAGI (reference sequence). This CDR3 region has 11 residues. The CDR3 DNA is TGTGCCAGCGAGCAGGCCTATGGCTACACCTTC. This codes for CASEQAYGYTF.

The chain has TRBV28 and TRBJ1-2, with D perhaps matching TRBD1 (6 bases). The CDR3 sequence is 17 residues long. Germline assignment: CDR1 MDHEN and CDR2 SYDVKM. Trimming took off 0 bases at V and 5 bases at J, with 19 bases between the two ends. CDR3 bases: TGTGCCAGCAGTTTATGGGGACAATCATTCCCCTCTTATGGCTACACCTTC. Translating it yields CASSLWGQSFPSYGYTF.

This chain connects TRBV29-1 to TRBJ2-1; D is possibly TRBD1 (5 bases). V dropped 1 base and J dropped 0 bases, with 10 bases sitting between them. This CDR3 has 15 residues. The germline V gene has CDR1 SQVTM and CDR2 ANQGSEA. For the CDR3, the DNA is TGCAGCGTTGAAGGGGGCATCAGCTCCTACAATGAGCAGTTCTTC. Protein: CSVEGGISSYNEQFF.

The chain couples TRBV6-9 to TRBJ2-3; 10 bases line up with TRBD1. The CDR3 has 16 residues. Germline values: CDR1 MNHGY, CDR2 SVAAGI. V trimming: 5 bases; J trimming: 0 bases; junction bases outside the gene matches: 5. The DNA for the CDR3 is TGTGCCAGCAGTCGACGGACAGGGGGGAGCACAGATACGCAGTATTTT. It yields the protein CASSRRTGGSTDTQYF.

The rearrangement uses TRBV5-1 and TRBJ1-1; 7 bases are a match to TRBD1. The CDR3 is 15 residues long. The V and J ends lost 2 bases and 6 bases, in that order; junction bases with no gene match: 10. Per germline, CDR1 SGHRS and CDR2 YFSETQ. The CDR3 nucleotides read TGCGCCAGCAGCTTATTAGGGACAGCCTCGTCTGAAGCTTTCTTT. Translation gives CASSLLGTASSEAFF.

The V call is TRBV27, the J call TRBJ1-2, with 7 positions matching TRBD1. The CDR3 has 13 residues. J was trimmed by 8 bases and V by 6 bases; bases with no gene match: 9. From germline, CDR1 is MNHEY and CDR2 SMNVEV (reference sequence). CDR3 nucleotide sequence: TGTGCCAGCAGCGTTACAGGGGTTAACGGCTACACCTTC. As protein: CASSVTGVNGYTF.

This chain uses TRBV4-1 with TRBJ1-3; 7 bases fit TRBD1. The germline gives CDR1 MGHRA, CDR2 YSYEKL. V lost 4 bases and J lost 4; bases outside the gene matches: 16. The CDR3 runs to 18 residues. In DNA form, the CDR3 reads TGCGCCAGCAGCCTTCGCGGGAAGGGGGCGCCCGGCGGAAACACCATATATTTT. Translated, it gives CASSLRGKGAPGGNTIYF.

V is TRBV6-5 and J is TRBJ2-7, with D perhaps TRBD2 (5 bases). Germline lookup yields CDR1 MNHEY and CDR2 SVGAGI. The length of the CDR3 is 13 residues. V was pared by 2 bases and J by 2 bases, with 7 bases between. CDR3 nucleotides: TGTGCCAGCAGTTACGCAGCGGCCTACGAGCAGTACTTC. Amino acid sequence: CASSYAAAYEQYF.